The present TCR beta chain was sequenced within a study of shared clonotypes between healthy human individuals. The donors, healthy adults who were HIV-negative, had experienced no recent acute infections or vaccinations. To note about this clone: Its antigen is undetermined.

The table came from immunoSEQ multiplex PCR; TCRdb's copy has only in-frame clones and leaves some out. The sample holds 2 million to 2.5 million clones; almost 96% are singletons and the top ten take approximately 0.13%. Study outcomes and limitations: Memory subsets generally showed lower estimated richness than naive subsets.

The germline V gene encodes CDR1 SGHRS and CDR2 YFSETQ. Trimming left V 4 bases short and J 6 bases short, with 20 bases between. This CDR3 is built from 15 residues. This clonotype originated in a man aged 18 to 35 in good health. The specimen sequenced was naive CD4+ T cells sorted from blood. This sample's subset: CD45RA+ positively selected. V gene TRBV5-1 combines with J gene TRBJ2-7; D is perhaps TRBD1 (6 bases). The CDR3 DNA follows: TGCGCCAGCAGCGTCCTATCTGGGGGCAGCGCCGAGCAGTACTTC. Translation gives CASSVLSGGSAEQYF. The full variable domain, completed using reference TRBV5-1 and TRBJ2-7, is KAGVTQTPRYLIKTRGQQVTLSCSPISGHRSVSWYQQTPGQGLQFLFEYFSETQRNKGNFPGRFSGRQFSNSRSEMNVSTLELGDSALYLCASSVLSGGSAEQYFGPGTRLTVT.